The rows below give T cell receptor beta chains drawn from one sample of a study of beta chain features in type 1 diabetes. The repertoire was sequenced with immunoSEQ multiplex PCR; TCRdb's copy has only in-frame clones and lacks some. This sample has about 400,000 clones, with around an eighth found just once. Sequencing input: naive CD4+ T cells from blood. Receptor source: a woman between 18 and 30 years old with type 1 diabetes. The conserved cysteine and the conserved F or W are not part of the CDR3 here. Size tells how often a clone was seen (once, few, many) or the class of an expanded clone, and some rows leave it out.

clone_size	v_call	j_call	cdr3_aa
.	TRBV11-3	TRBJ2-7	ASSLGTDYEQY
few	TRBV30	TRBJ1-5	AWSSRTGKGNQPQH
.	TRBV11-2	TRBJ2-7	ASSPVGGVDEQY
.	TRBV5-6	TRBJ2-7	ASSPDAGQGLREQY
.	TRBV29-1	TRBJ2-3	SVEVGGVSTDTQY
.	TRBV7-2	TRBJ2-3	ASSLGQFGITDTQY
.	TRBV30	TRBJ2-7	AWSRGSLNYEQY
.	TRBV6-4	TRBJ2-5	ASSPSSSGMGETQY
.	TRBV9	TRBJ1-1	ASSPPEQGTEAF
.	TRBV4-2	TRBJ2-1	ASSQDSRGGYNEQF
few	TRBV25-1	TRBJ2-3	ASSGSLTGADTQY
.	TRBV27	TRBJ2-5	ASSLAGVETQY
few	TRBV19	TRBJ1-4	ASSKAGNEKLF
few	TRBV29-1	TRBJ1-2	SVEAGNYGYT
.	TRBV5-1	TRBJ1-1	ASTGQGQENTEAF
.	TRBV18	TRBJ2-5	ASSPWQGETQY
.	TRBV5-1	TRBJ1-5	ASSEGASNQPQH
.	TRBV14	TRBJ1-1	ASSQMDRGQTPAF
.	TRBV4-3	TRBJ2-3	ASSQGAGDTQY